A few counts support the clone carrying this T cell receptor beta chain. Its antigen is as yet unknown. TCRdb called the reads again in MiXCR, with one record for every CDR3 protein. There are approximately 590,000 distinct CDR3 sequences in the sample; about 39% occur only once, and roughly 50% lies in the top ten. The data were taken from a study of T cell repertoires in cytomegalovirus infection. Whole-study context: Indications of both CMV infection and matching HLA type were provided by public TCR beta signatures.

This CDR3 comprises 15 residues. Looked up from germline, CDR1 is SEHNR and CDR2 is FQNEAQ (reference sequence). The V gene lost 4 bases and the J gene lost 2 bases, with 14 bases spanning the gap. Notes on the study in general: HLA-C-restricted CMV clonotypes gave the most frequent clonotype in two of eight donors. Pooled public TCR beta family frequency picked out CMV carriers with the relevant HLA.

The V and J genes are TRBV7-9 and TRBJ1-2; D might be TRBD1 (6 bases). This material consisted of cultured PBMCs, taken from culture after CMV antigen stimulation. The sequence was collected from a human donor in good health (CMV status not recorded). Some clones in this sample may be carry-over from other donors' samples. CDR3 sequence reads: CASSSLTGSNYGYTF. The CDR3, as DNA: TGTGCCAGCAGCTCTCTGACAGGCAGCAACTATGGCTACACCTTC.